This entry describes one TCR beta chain. Original processing notes: Amplification of reference gene primers provided the estimated nucleated cell counts. The repertoire was sequenced with immunoSEQ multiplex PCR; TCRdb's copy has only in-frame clones and lacks some. The V and J calls and clone size are taken from that table; D and trimming were inferred from the DNA. Among some 110,000 clones, around 79% were seen once, and the ten largest hold 2.5% to 3%. This sample is drawn from a study of blood T cell repertoires in COVID-19. Study as a whole: Acute and convalescent COVID-19 samples came from the United States, Italy and Spain. Sources were T cells, B-cell-depleted T cells, or PBMCs; the material itself was cDNA or gDNA.

There are 14 residues in the CDR3. The V gene's germline CDR1 is SSHAT and CDR2 FNYEAQ (reference sequence). V was clipped by 5 bases and J by 6 bases; unmatched bases: 6. The sequenced material came from peripheral blood. The clonotype comes from a man aged 45-65 years with acute or convalescent COVID-19. V and J are TRBV7-7 and TRBJ2-7; the match to TRBD1 covers 11 bases. The CDR3 sequence: CASSPGQGAGEQYF. In DNA form, the CDR3 reads TGTGCCAGCAGCCCCGGACAGGGGGCAGGCGAGCAGTACTTC.